What follows describes a single TCR beta chain. The data derive from a study of blood T cells in healthy people across ages. The junction had 12 bases not matched to a gene; V was cut back by 5 bases and J by 6 bases. This CDR3 comprises 16 residues. Germline-derived CDR1 and CDR2 are SGHAT and FQNNGV. It was with a sample-barcoded 5' primer and a J-beta primer mix that a second PCR of roughly 6 to 11 cycles was run. Via MiXCR, TCRdb re-called the 5' RACE reads, giving one row per CDR3 protein. The table includes over 1,200,000 distinct CDR3 sequences, approximately 63% detected once. The receptor was isolated from a young man in good health. Sequenced sample: blood. The gene calls are TRBV11-2 and TRBJ2-3; 9 nucleotides line up with TRBD2. CDR3 in DNA: TGTGCCAGCAGCGTCCCGATAGCGGGGGCGGGGGATACGCAGTATTTT. Translation: CASSVPIAGAGDTQYF.